The rows below give T cell receptor beta chains drawn from one sample of a study of blood T cell repertoires in COVID-19. Profiling relied on immunoSEQ multiplex PCR, and the TCRdb table lists in-frame clones only, not all of them. The sample comprises about 340,000 clones, 86% of which are singletons, and just over 7% rests with the top ten. Sequenced material: peripheral blood. These receptors originate from a woman aged 55-75 years with COVID-19, enrolled during active disease. Both conserved end residues are part of each CDR3. The D gene is left open where the match is weak. Expanded clones get a size class; other rows say once, few or many, or leave the size out.

V gene	clone size	J gene	D gene	CDR3 DNA	CDR3 protein
TRBV7-2	once	TRBJ2-5	TRBD2	TGTGCCAGCAGCTTAGAGAGAAACCGGGGGGGGCAAGAGACCCAGTACTTC	CASSLERNRGGQETQYF
TRBV7-3	-	TRBJ1-6	-	TGTGCCAGCAGCTTCAGGGGCAATTCACCCCTCCACTTT	CASSFRGNSPLHF
TRBV3-1/TRBV3-2	-	TRBJ2-1	TRBD2	TGTGCCAGCAGCCAAGTAGCGGGAGAGCAGTTCTTC	CASSQVAGEQFF
TRBV30	once	TRBJ1-4	-	TGTGCCTGGAGTAGGAGTGAAAAACTGTTTTTT	CAWSRSEKLFF
TRBV20-1	-	TRBJ2-5	TRBD2	TGCAGTGCTAGTCGGTGGGAGGGGCAAAGAGAGACCCAGTACTTC	CSASRWEGQRETQYF
TRBV30	-	TRBJ1-1	TRBD1	TGTGCCTGGAGCGGACAGGGGAACACTGAAGCTTTCTTT	CAWSGQGNTEAFF
TRBV2	-	TRBJ2-7	TRBD1	TGTGCCAGCAGTGGACCGGGACAGGGGTCCTACGAGCAGTACTTC	CASSGPGQGSYEQYF
TRBV29-1	-	TRBJ1-2	TRBD1	TGCAGCGTTGAAGAATGGACAGGGGGGAAGGGCTACACCTTC	CSVEEWTGGKGYTF
TRBV29-1	-	TRBJ1-2	TRBD1	TGCAGCGCCGGGACAGGAAACTATGGCTACACCTTC	CSAGTGNYGYTF
TRBV7-9	-	TRBJ1-3	-	TGTGCCAGCAGCTTCACAGGCCGCCTTGGAGACACCATATATTTT	CASSFTGRLGDTIYF
TRBV19	-	TRBJ2-3	TRBD2	TGTGCCAGTAGTACTAGCGGGGGTACAGATACGCAGTATTTT	CASSTSGGTDTQYF
TRBV2	-	TRBJ1-1	-	TGTGCCAGCACCCTATTAGACGACAGAACCAACACTGAAGCTTTCTTT	CASTLLDDRTNTEAFF
TRBV7-9	-	TRBJ1-3	TRBD1	TGTGCCAGCAGCTTAAAATCCCCGGGACAGGCTTCCTCTGGAAACACCATATATTTT	CASSLKSPGQASSGNTIYF
TRBV13	-	TRBJ2-7	TRBD1	TGTGCCAGCAGTTTGACAGGGTCGACCTACGAGCAGTACTTC	CASSLTGSTYEQYF
TRBV3-1/TRBV3-2	-	TRBJ2-3	-	TGTGCCAGCAGCCAAGGATTCGAGGGCCGAGGGGACATATCAGATACGCAGTATTTT	CASSQGFEGRGDISDTQYF